These 7 T cell receptor beta chains share one sample of origin, sequenced in a study of beta chain features in type 1 diabetes. Of the isolated RNA, all was reverse transcribed, and so the sequenced material was expressed TCRB transcripts. Only in-frame clones appear in the TCRdb table, and some are missing; sequencing was by immunoSEQ multiplex PCR. This table has about 330,000 clones, roughly 9.6% appearing once. The sample consisted of naive CD4+ T cells from blood. These TCRs come from a woman in her twenties or thirties in good health.

The V call is TRBV9, the J call TRBJ2-3, with 13 bases aligning to TRBD2. Germline lookup yields CDR1 SGDLS and CDR2 YYNGEE. This CDR3 has 16 amino acids. The V gene end was trimmed by 2 bases and the J gene end by 5 bases; junction bases not matched to a gene: 5. The CDR3 region has the DNA TGTGCCAGCAGCGTCGGGACTAGCGGGATGCAAGATACGCAGTATTTT. Translated, it gives CASSVGTSGMQDTQYF.

J is TRBJ2-1 and V is TRBV14; D is possibly TRBD1 (5 bases). Germline values: CDR1 SGHDN, CDR2 FVKESK. The CDR3 is 13 residues long. V gave up 4 bases and J gave up 15 bases, with 19 bases separating them. CDR3 DNA: TGTGCCAGCAGCCCGAGGCAGGCAGGGATCGGGTTCTTC. Encoded protein: CASSPRQAGIGFF.

The CDR3 region has the DNA TGCGCCAGCAGCTTAGACGGGAAGGGATCCAATGAGCAGTTCTTC. It encodes CASSLDGKGSNEQFF. The V call is TRBV5-1, the J call TRBJ2-1; D is possibly TRBD2 (5 bases). Trimming took off 2 bases at V and 6 bases at J, with 15 bases between the two ends. The CDR3 loop spans 15 amino acids. Germline assignment: CDR1 SGHRS and CDR2 YFSETQ.

A few counts support this clone. J is TRBJ1-1 and V is TRBV25-1; TRBD1 matches 10 bases. Germline lookup yields CDR1 MGHDK and CDR2 SYGVNS. This CDR3 comprises 16 residues. V gave up 4 bases and J gave up 6 bases; unmatched junction bases: 11. For the CDR3, the DNA is TGTGCCAGCAGTGCGCCGATTGGGACAGGGGAATCTGAAGCTTTCTTT. It is translated as CASSAPIGTGESEAFF.

This clone has just a few counts. This chain connects TRBV18 to TRBJ2-1, with unresolved D. The CDR3 loop spans 15 amino acids. Germline V gene sequence: CDR1 KGHSH, CDR2 LQKENI. Trimming stripped 3 bases from V and 2 bases from J, with 11 bases between. CDR3 residues: CASSPGVETYNEQFF. The DNA of the CDR3 is TGTGCCAGCTCACCCGGAGTGGAGACCTACAATGAGCAGTTCTTC.

The chain carries TRBV18 and TRBJ2-3, with 11 bases matching TRBD2. V dropped 2 bases and J dropped 3; count of bases not matched to a gene: 4. The CDR3 runs to 16 residues. Germline CDR1 KGHSH, CDR2 LQKENI. The CDR3 loop reads CASSPIAGGPTDTQYF. DNA of the CDR3: TGTGCCAGCTCACCAATAGCGGGAGGGCCTACAGATACGCAGTATTTT.

This clone appeared a few times. The chain combines TRBV11-2 with TRBJ1-5, with D perhaps matching TRBD1 (6 bases). CDR1 is SGHAT, CDR2 FQNNGV, per germline. V dropped 1 base and J dropped 4 bases, with 8 bases sitting between them. The CDR3 runs to 14 residues. The CDR3 DNA is TGTGCCAGCAGCTTAGGCACAGGGAATCAGCCCCAGCATTTT. Translation gives CASSLGTGNQPQHF.